This T cell receptor (beta chain) was identified in a study of blood T cell repertoires in COVID-19. The overall study: Spain, Italy and the United States supplied samples that represented acute and convalescent COVID-19. T cells, B-cell-depleted T cells, or PBMCs supplied cDNA or gDNA.

A case of COVID-19 had been met by exposed participants within 2 weeks before study entry. The CDR3 length is 15 residues. V was pared by 5 bases and J by 0 bases, with 14 bases between. The germline CDR1 and CDR2 sequences are SGHTA and FQGNSA. In the original processing: Reference gene primer amplification gave estimated nucleated cell counts. Some clones are missing from TCRdb's copy, which holds only in-frame ones; the method was immunoSEQ multiplex PCR. For V, J and clone size, that table is used; D and trimming come from the DNA. The sample lists some 180,000 clones; 80% were seen once. Sample: PBMCs or T cells enriched from blood (not recorded which). This chain connects TRBV7-2 to TRBJ2-7; D may be TRBD2 (5 bases). This receptor was identified in a man in his 60s who had been exposed to COVID-19. The CDR3 nucleotides read TGTGCCAGCAGCGAAGGACTCTTGAGCTCCTACGAGCAGTACTTC. Translating gives CASSEGLLSSYEQYF.